The clone carrying this TCR beta chain was picked up a small number of times. Its specificity is not known. The second PCR ran roughly 7 to 12 cycles with a sample-barcoded 5' primer and J-beta primers. TCRdb re-derived calls from the 5' RACE reads in MiXCR, one entry per CDR3 protein. Of 1,500,000 or so distinct CDR3 sequences listed, 40% to 45% are singletons. This sample stems from a study of blood T cells in healthy people across ages. Donors were systemically healthy Caucasian individuals from Russia aged roughly 6 to 100 years. In each sample, at least 6.5 million PBMCs were isolated. Study-level results: In the absence of known donor CMV status, changes in expanded clonotypes were possibly confounded.

This TCR was sampled from a woman between 18 and 29 years old in good health. The sample taken for sequencing was blood.

The CDR3 DNA reads TGCAGCGTTGAAGGTGGGGGGTATTCCTACGAGCAGTACTTC. As protein: CSVEGGGYSYEQYF. V usage is TRBV29-1 and J usage is TRBJ2-7; D perhaps matches TRBD2 (6 bases). This CDR3 has 14 amino acids. Trimming took 1 base from V and 1 from J, leaving 11 bases between them. The germline CDR1 and CDR2 sequences are SQVTM and ANQGSEA.